What follows describes a single T cell receptor beta chain. The data were taken from a study of human CD8 memory T cell subsets. Libraries of TCR beta chains were produced by 5' RACE (UMI-labeled). Reanalyzing the 5' RACE reads, TCRdb keeps one entry per CDR3 protein, without DNA. In total, the table holds around 11,000 distinct CDR3 sequences. Germline V CDR1 and CDR2: LGHNA, YSLEER. The CDR3 covers 13 residues. Source material: CD8+ stem-like memory T cells (TSCM and TCM) sorted from PBMCs. Subset meaning: stem-like memory CD8 T cells (TSTEM), CCR7+ PD-1- TIGIT-. The V gene is TRBV4-3, the J gene TRBJ2-4. The clonotype was recovered from a human donor in good health. CDR3 sequence: CASSRGMRNIQYF.